One sample yielded the 20 T cell receptor beta chains listed below, sequenced in a study of blood T cells in healthy people across ages. Primed by a sample-barcoded 5' primer and a J-beta primer mix, a second PCR proceeded for roughly 6 to 12 cycles. TCRdb fed the 5' RACE reads into MiXCR, producing one record per CDR3 protein. The sample lists around 600,000 distinct CDR3 sequences; 40% to 50% were seen once. Sequencing was carried out using blood. The origin of the receptors is an elderly man in good health.

This clonotype was seen a few times. This chain links TRBV13 with TRBJ2-5; 7 nucleotides agree with TRBD2. The J call may be faulty, since TRBJ2-7 better matches the DNA end. The CDR3 has 13 residues. The germline V gene encodes CDR1 PRHDT and CDR2 FYEKMQ (reference sequence). CDR3 bases: TGTGCCAGCAGCCCACGGACTAGATCCGAGCAGTACTTC. Translation: CASSPRTRSEQYF.

This chain's CDR3 is CASSQVGTGGLYEQYF. The CDR3 DNA sequence: TGCGCCAGCAGCCAAGTAGGGACAGGGGGCCTCTACGAGCAGTACTTC. The chain recombines TRBV4-1 with TRBJ2-7, with 12 positions matching TRBD1. J gave up 3 bases and V 1 base, and 4 bases lay outside the gene matches. CDR3 length: 16 amino acids. CDR1 is MGHRA and CDR2 is YSYEKL in the germline V gene.

The genes are TRBV2 and TRBJ1-2; the D is unclear. Trimming stripped 7 bases from V and 6 bases from J, with 15 bases between. The germline V gene encodes CDR1 SNHLY and CDR2 FYNNEI. The CDR3 sequence is 13 residues long. The CDR3 nucleotides read TGTGCCAGCACCGCCCGTCCGGGAAATGGCTACACCTTC. Amino acids: CASTARPGNGYTF.

J is TRBJ2-5 and V is TRBV7-9, with D perhaps TRBD2 (6 bases). V was clipped by 5 bases and J by 5 bases, with 12 bases between them. The germline V gene encodes CDR1 SEHNR and CDR2 FQNEAQ (reference sequence). This CDR3 has 13 residues. The CDR3 nucleotides are TGTGCCAGCAGCGTCGCGGGGCTGGAGACCCAGTACTTC. This gives the protein CASSVAGLETQYF. The entire variable domain, with the rest obtained from reference TRBV7-9 and TRBJ2-5, is as follows: DTGVSQNPRHKITKRGQNVTFRCDPISEHNRLYWYRQTLGQGPEFLTYFQNEAQLEKSRLLSDRFSAERPKGSFSTLEIQRTEQGDSAMYLCASSVAGLETQYFGPGTRLLVL.

J is TRBJ2-3 and V is TRBV7-2; D is ambiguous. Per germline, CDR1 SGHTA and CDR2 FQGNSA. With 3 bases removed from V and 4 bases from J, the gap between germline ends came to 14 bases. This CDR3 contains 15 residues. The CDR3: CASSLTRTGADTQYF. Here the CDR3 DNA reads TGTGCCAGCAGCTTGACAAGGACGGGTGCAGATACGCAGTATTTT.

V gene TRBV29-1 combines with J gene TRBJ1-2; the D is unclear. Germline V gene lookup returns CDR1 SQVTM and CDR2 ANQGSEA. Trimming left V 4 bases short and J 4 bases short, with 13 bases between. This CDR3 has 13 amino acids. CDR3 nucleotides: TGCAGCGTTGCCGACCCGGCAGGCTATGGCTACACCTTC. Translating it yields CSVADPAGYGYTF.

This rearrangement joins TRBV20-1 to TRBJ2-2; 9 bases are a match to TRBD2. The germline V gene has CDR1 DFQATT and CDR2 SNEGSKA (reference sequence). Trimming at V came to 3 bases and at J to 3 bases, leaving 26 bases not matched to a gene. This CDR3 comprises 22 residues. CDR3 sequence reads: CSASHSFGGGRARLDDTGELFF. Here the CDR3 DNA reads TGCAGTGCTAGCCATTCCTTTGGGGGCGGGAGGGCGAGGTTGGACGACACCGGGGAGCTGTTTTTT.

The rearrangement uses TRBV5-8 and TRBJ2-7, with TRBD2 as a possible D gene (6 bases). This CDR3 has 13 amino acids. The V and J ends lost 4 bases and 3 bases respectively, with 11 bases between them. The V gene's germline CDR1 is SGHTS and CDR2 YDEGEE. Here the CDR3 DNA reads TGTGCCAGCAGCCCGGCGGAGGGCTACGAGCAGTACTTC. It yields the protein CASSPAEGYEQYF.

The CDR3 loop reads CSVESRGQNLTYEQYF. The CDR3 DNA reads TGCAGCGTTGAATCTAGGGGACAGAACTTAACCTACGAGCAGTACTTC. V gene TRBV29-1 combines with J gene TRBJ2-4; 7 bases are a match to TRBD1. The J call is uncertain, as TRBJ2-7 better fits the DNA end. Germline V gives CDR1 SQVTM, CDR2 ANQGSEA. The CDR3 consists of 16 residues.

In its sample, this clonotype was seen a few times. The CDR3 loop reads CASSSEMRVDTEAFF. CDR3 sequence (DNA): TGTGCCAGCAGCTCGGAGATGAGGGTCGACACTGAAGCTTTCTTT. V usage is TRBV5-5 and J usage is TRBJ1-1; no clear D. The CDR3 spans 15 residues. The V and J ends lost 3 bases and 3 bases respectively, with 15 bases between them. Germline V gene sequence: CDR1 SGHKS, CDR2 YYEKEE (reference sequence).

This clonotype was seen a single time. The chain has TRBV30 and TRBJ2-7; 7 bases match TRBD1. Germline V gene sequence: CDR1 GTSNPN, CDR2 SVGIG (reference sequence). The CDR3 totals 13 residues. Trimming at V came to 1 base and at J to 3 bases, leaving 3 bases not matched to a gene. The CDR3 loop reads CAWSANRGYEQYF. The CDR3 region has the DNA TGTGCCTGGAGTGCGAACAGGGGCTACGAGCAGTACTTC. Full variable domain (missing parts from reference TRBV30 and TRBJ2-7): SQTIHQWPATLVQPVGSPLSLECTVEGTSNPNLYWYRQAAGRGLQLLFYSVGIGQISSEVPQNLSASRPQDRQFILSSKKLLLSDSGFYLCAWSANRGYEQYFGPGTRLTVT.

The chain combines TRBV3-1 with TRBJ2-3; 10 bases are a match to TRBD2. Germline loops: CDR1 LGHDT, CDR2 YNNKEL (reference sequence). The CDR3 is made up of 16 amino acids. The V and J ends lost 4 bases and 9 bases, in that order; junction bases with no gene match: 13. The CDR3 DNA follows: TGTGCCAGCAGCCGACCTAGGAGCGGGGGGGCCTCAACGCAGTATTTT. Protein: CASSRPRSGGASTQYF.

This rearrangement joins TRBV27 to TRBJ2-7; 8 nucleotides align to TRBD1. The CDR3 length is 15 residues. V lost 5 bases and J lost 6; bases outside the gene matches: 12. Per the germline V gene, CDR1 is MNHEY and CDR2 is SMNVEV (reference sequence). Written as DNA, the CDR3 is TGTGCCAGCAGTCCCGGGACAGGTTTTCGGTCCGAGCAGTACTTC. It is translated as CASSPGTGFRSEQYF.

Concerning this clonotype: The junction departs from germline at one end; a sequencing error may be responsible. The chain employs TRBV20-1 and TRBJ1-2; 11 nucleotides align to TRBD1. CDR3 length: 15 amino acids. Germline V lookup: CDR1 DFQATT, CDR2 SNEGSKA (reference sequence). The chain's CDR3 is CSASLGTGGLSGYTF. CDR3 sequence (DNA): TGCAGTGCTAGTTTGGGGACAGGGGGACTCTCGGGCTACACCTTT.

This clonotype has a handful of counts. The gene calls are TRBV18 and TRBJ1-1, with D uncertain. Trimming took 3 bases from V and 2 from J, leaving 10 bases between them. The CDR3 totals 14 residues. The germline gives CDR1 KGHSH, CDR2 LQKENI. CDR3 coding DNA: TGTGCCAGCTCACCCACAACAGTTAACACTGAAGCTTTCTTT. It yields the protein CASSPTTVNTEAFF.

A few counts support this clonotype. This chain links TRBV4-3 with TRBJ1-6; TRBD1 matches at 10 bases. Germline V gene sequence: CDR1 LGHNA, CDR2 YSLEER. This CDR3 has 15 residues. Trimming at V came to 4 bases and at J to 15 bases, leaving 12 bases not matched to a gene. This CDR3 is CASSRLGTGDSLLHF. CDR3 bases: TGCGCCAGCAGCCGACTGGGGACAGGGGACTCCCTCCTCCACTTT.

The J gene is TRBJ2-3, the V gene TRBV5-1, with D possibly matching TRBD1 (6 bases). CDR1 and CDR2 (germline): SGHRS, YFSETQ. V was shortened by 3 bases and J by 3 bases, with 11 bases between the two germline ends. This CDR3 comprises 14 residues. The CDR3 reads CASSSGDGTDTQYF. DNA for the CDR3: TGCGCCAGCAGCTCAGGGGATGGAACAGATACGCAGTATTTT. The full variable domain, completed using reference TRBV5-1 and TRBJ2-3, is KAGVTQTPRYLIKTRGQQVTLSCSPISGHRSVSWYQQTPGQGLQFLFEYFSETQRNKGNFPGRFSGRQFSNSRSEMNVSTLELGDSALYLCASSSGDGTDTQYFGPGTRLTVL.

This clonotype was observed a few times. This chain links TRBV5-1 with TRBJ1-2; 7 bases match TRBD1. Per germline, CDR1 SGHRS and CDR2 YFSETQ. The CDR3 runs to 14 residues. The V segment lost 5 bases and the J segment 1 base; nucleotides outside the gene matches: 5. CDR3 sequence reads: CASSRGTVNYGYTF. CDR3 DNA: TGCGCCAGCAGTCGGGGGACAGTTAACTATGGCTACACCTTC.

The V gene is TRBV24-1, the J gene TRBJ2-1, with D possibly TRBD1 on 6 matching bases. Trimming removed 3 bases from V and 5 bases from J, with 13 bases in between. This CDR3 is 15 amino acids long. CDR1 and CDR2 from the germline V gene are KGHDR and SFDVKD. This chain's CDR3 is CATSDDDRYHNEQFF. The CDR3, as DNA: TGTGCCACCAGTGATGATGACAGGTACCACAATGAGCAGTTCTTC.

The J gene is TRBJ1-3, the V gene TRBV6-5; maybe TRBD1 (5 bases). Looked up from germline, CDR1 is MNHEY and CDR2 is SVGAGI. The germline V and J ends were trimmed by 5 bases and 1 base, with 12 bases remaining between them. This CDR3 has 15 residues. The chain's CDR3 is CASSKRGTSGNTIYF. The DNA of the CDR3 is TGTGCCAGCAGTAAACGGGGCACATCTGGAAACACCATATATTTT.